These T cell receptor beta chains were read from a single sample in a study of CD8 T cells in Susac syndrome. One entry per CDR3 protein, called by TCRdb with MiXCR from the immunoSEQ multiplex PCR reads. The profile covers 100,000 or so distinct CDR3 sequences, with just under 95% appearing a single time and roughly 0.12% taken by the ten largest. What was sequenced was CD8+ T cells from PBMCs. Receptors were obtained from a human donor in good health. CDR3s include the opening cysteine and the closing phenylalanine or tryptophan.

>TRBV20-1|12|TRBJ1-5
CSATGSNQPQHF
>TRBV6-2/TRBV6-3|15|TRBJ2-5
CASRGTGGQQETQYF
>TRBV14|15|TRBJ2-3
CASSPGTGGLDTQYF
>TRBV30|12|TRBJ1-1
CALRTGNTEAFF
>TRBV7-3|14|TRBJ2-1
CASSLNGRGNEQFF
>TRBV20-1|14|TRBJ2-1
CSAGSGGSYNEQFF
>TRBV5-1|16|TRBJ2-1
CASSLSRESLYNEQFF
>TRBV12-3/TRBV12-4|10|TRBJ1-3
CASTGNTIYF
>TRBV20-1|13|TRBJ1-5
CSVPDRNNQPQHF
>TRBV7-9|15|TRBJ1-1
CASSLQRVMNTEAFF
>TRBV7-9|12|TRBJ1-5
CASSREAQPQHF
>TRBV3-1|15|TRBJ1-1
CASSLPSAGNTEAFF
>TRBV5-1|15|TRBJ2-1
CASSSGQRSYNEQFF
>TRBV7-6|16|TRBJ2-1
CASSASAGGPDNEQFF
>TRBV29-1|13|TRBJ1-5
CSVGGGGDQPQHF
>TRBV29-1|15|TRBJ1-1
CSVEGSGELHTEAFF
>TRBV2|15|TRBJ1-1
CASSEQGSLNTEAFF
>TRBV6-1|14|TRBJ1-2
CASSALGGGHGYTF
>TRBV7-2|16|TRBJ2-3
CASGRGARGSTDTQYF
>TRBV7-2|16|TRBJ1-5
CASSPQPWQVNQPQHF
>TRBV28|15|TRBJ2-7
CASSPTGQGTDEQYF
>TRBV24-1|13|TRBJ1-5
CATSAAGEQPQHF
>TRBV29-1|14|TRBJ1-1
CSVEVPARNTEAFF
>TRBV27|15|TRBJ1-3
CASSRVGGTGNTIYF
>TRBV29-1|15|TRBJ2-5
CSASVSSGGGGTQYF
>TRBV3-1|14|TRBJ2-4
CASSQGPGGNIQYF
>TRBV6-5|16|TRBJ2-5
CASSLGTSGGQETQYF
>TRBV30|17|TRBJ2-2
CAWSVLSSGRNTGELFF
>TRBV27|18|TRBJ2-1
CASSRTSGRVSSYNEQFF
>TRBV2|15|TRBJ2-3
CASSRSGANTDTQYF
>TRBV6-2/TRBV6-3|12|TRBJ2-1
CASSPARFEQFF
>TRBV27|14|TRBJ2-1
CASSSGAPGREQFF
>TRBV29-1|14|TRBJ1-2
CSVGTPGLEHGYTF
>TRBV29-1|13|TRBJ2-7
CSVWGGSIYEQYF
>TRBV4-2|15|TRBJ1-1
CASSHLGQLNTEAFF
>TRBV13|15|TRBJ2-2
CASSLGGLRTGELFF
>TRBV6-2/TRBV6-3|14|TRBJ2-5
CASSSPLYQETQYF
>TRBV25-1|13|TRBJ1-1
CASSKWMNTEAFF
>TRBV7-9|18|TRBJ2-7
CASSLGAEREGPSYEQYF
>TRBV19|14|TRBJ2-5
CASKAKVSQETQYF
>TRBV7-9|15|TRBJ2-5
CASSFLSGTQETQYF
>TRBV7-9|13|TRBJ2-7
CASSLSGIGEQYF
>TRBV3-1|14|TRBJ2-1
CASSHSGLHNEQFF
>TRBV10-3|17|TRBJ2-1
CAISEGLAGGMGNEQFF
>TRBV7-8|14|TRBJ1-2
CASSVDRAADGYTF
>TRBV18|13|TRBJ2-3
CASSPPSTDTQYF
>TRBV29-1|14|TRBJ2-7
CSGRTGDSSYEQYF
>TRBV5-1|13|TRBJ2-7
CASSLNPGYEQYF